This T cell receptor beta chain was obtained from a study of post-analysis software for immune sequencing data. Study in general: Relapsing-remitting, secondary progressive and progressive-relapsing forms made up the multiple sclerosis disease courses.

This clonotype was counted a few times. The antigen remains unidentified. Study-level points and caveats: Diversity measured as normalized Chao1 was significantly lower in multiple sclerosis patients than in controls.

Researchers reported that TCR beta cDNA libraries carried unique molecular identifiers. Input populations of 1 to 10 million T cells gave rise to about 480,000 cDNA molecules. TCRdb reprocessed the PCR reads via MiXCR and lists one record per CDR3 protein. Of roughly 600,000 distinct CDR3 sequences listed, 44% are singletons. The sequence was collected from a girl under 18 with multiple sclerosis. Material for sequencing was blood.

The CDR3 reads CASMWGTPYNEQFF. CDR3 in DNA: TGTGCCAGCATGTGGGGCACTCCGTACAATGAGCAGTTCTTC. The rearrangement joins TRBV12-3 or TRBV12-4 to TRBJ2-1; a possible D gene is TRBD1 (5 bases). The V end lost 7 bases, the J end lost 4 bases, and 14 bases lay between the germline ends. The CDR3 spans 14 residues.